The 20 T cell receptor beta chains below all came from one sample that was sequenced in a study of CD8 T cells in ankylosing spondylitis. TCRdb ran MiXCR on the 5' RACE reads and lists one entry per CDR3 protein. This table holds some 150,000 distinct CDR3 sequences, around 45% found once. The sample was synovial fluid, either unsorted or a sorted T cell fraction (not recorded which). These receptors all come from a male donor with ankylosing spondylitis.

V usage is TRBV30 and J usage is TRBJ1-2; TRBD1 might be the D (5 bases). Germline CDR1 is GTSNPN and CDR2 is SVGIG (reference sequence). This CDR3 contains 12 residues. Between the trimmed V and J ends, which lost 4 bases and 4 bases, there was a span of 10 bases. The CDR3 is CAWKGASYGYTF. As DNA, the CDR3 is TGTGCCTGGAAAGGGGCTTCCTATGGCTACACCTTC.

The chain couples TRBV7-6 to TRBJ2-1, with 7 bases aligning to TRBD2. The CDR3 runs to 17 residues. The germline V gene has CDR1 SGHVS and CDR2 FNYEAQ. The V segment lost 5 bases and the J segment 9 bases; nucleotides outside the gene matches: 19. CDR3 residues: CASSAALGGSFLFEQFF. CDR3 sequence (DNA): TGTGCCAGCAGCGCCGCCCTTGGCGGGAGTTTCCTTTTTGAGCAGTTCTTC. Drawing the rest from reference TRBV7-6 and TRBJ2-1, the complete variable domain is GAGVSQSPRYKVTKRGQDVALRCDPISGHVSLYWYRQALGQGPEFLTYFNYEAQQDKSGLPNDRFSAERPEGSISTLTIQRTEQRDSAMYRCASSAALGGSFLFEQFFGPGTRLTVL.

This clonotype turned up a few times. The V and J genes are TRBV7-9 and TRBJ2-3; D gene unclear. This CDR3 region has 16 residues. The germline V gene has CDR1 SEHNR and CDR2 FQNEAQ (reference sequence). Trimming pared 1 base from V and 2 bases from J, leaving 13 bases between. In DNA form, the CDR3 reads TGTGCCAGCAGCTTAGAATGGACCTGGGCCACAGATACGCAGTATTTT. It translates to CASSLEWTWATDTQYF. Full variable domain (missing parts from reference TRBV7-9 and TRBJ2-3): DTGVSQNPRHKITKRGQNVTFRCDPISEHNRLYWYRQTLGQGPEFLTYFQNEAQLEKSRLLSDRFSAERPKGSFSTLEIQRTEQGDSAMYLCASSLEWTWATDTQYFGPGTRLTVL.

The chain employs TRBV29-1 and TRBJ2-7, with a weak D call TRBD2 (5 bases). The CDR3 loop spans 13 amino acids. Per the germline V gene, CDR1 is SQVTM and CDR2 is ANQGSEA. V was cut by 8 bases and J by 0 bases, with 14 bases left in between. As DNA, the CDR3 is TGCAGCTCCTCGGACGGGAACTCCTACGAGCAGTACTTC. As protein: CSSSDGNSYEQYF.

The chain uses TRBV28 and TRBJ2-7, with D possibly being TRBD1 (5 bases). The CDR3 has 15 amino acids. V lost 7 bases to trimming and J lost 5 bases, with 21 bases between them. Germline CDR1 and CDR2: MDHEN and SYDVKM. DNA for the CDR3: TGTGCCAGCAAAAAATGGGTGCAGGGTGCCCACGAGCAGTACTTC. This gives the protein CASKKWVQGAHEQYF.

V usage is TRBV2 and J usage is TRBJ2-1; possibly TRBD2 for D (5 bases). Trimming stripped 5 bases from V and 8 bases from J, with 16 bases between. The CDR3 length is 14 residues. Germline-derived CDR1 and CDR2 are SNHLY and FYNNEI. The CDR3 sequence is CASSQLDGWDEQFF. Here the CDR3 DNA reads TGTGCCAGCAGTCAACTAGATGGCTGGGATGAGCAGTTCTTC.

There are a few counts of this clonotype. This sequence joins TRBV11-3 and TRBJ2-1; D remains unclear. Germline CDR1 reads SGHNT; CDR2 reads YENEEA. The CDR3 extends over 17 amino acids. Trimming shortened V by 1 base and J by 5 bases, and 18 bases separated the two germline ends. Here the CDR3 reads CASSLVGTPRSHNEQFF. In nucleotides, the CDR3 is TGTGCCAGCAGCTTAGTGGGTACCCCCAGATCCCACAATGAGCAGTTCTTC.

The V and J genes are TRBV10-3 and TRBJ2-1, with D possibly being TRBD2 (5 bases). This CDR3 is 12 amino acids long. Trimming removed 6 bases at V and 7 bases at J, with 10 bases between. Per germline, CDR1 ENHRY and CDR2 SYGVKD. The CDR3 reads CAISASGNEQFF. Written as DNA, the CDR3 is TGTGCCATCAGCGCCTCGGGAAATGAGCAGTTCTTC.

This clonotype came up a few times. The J gene is TRBJ2-1, the V gene TRBV6-1; TRBD1 aligns across 7 bases. Trimming removed 2 bases from V and 8 bases from J; junction bases left unmatched: 9. The CDR3 covers 15 residues. Per the germline V gene, CDR1 is MNHNS and CDR2 is SASEGT. Here the CDR3 reads CASSELTGSSDEQFF. In nucleotides, the CDR3 is TGTGCCAGCAGTGAATTGACAGGGTCCAGCGATGAGCAGTTCTTC.

This clonotype was seen ten or more times. The V call is TRBV20-1, the J call TRBJ1-1; a weak D match, TRBD1 (5 bases). V lost 5 bases and J lost 3, with 13 bases in between. This CDR3 comprises 13 residues. Per the germline V gene, CDR1 is DFQATT and CDR2 is SNEGSKA (reference sequence). The CDR3 loop reads CSASGGSDTEAFF. CDR3 coding DNA: TGCAGTGCTTCTGGGGGGTCGGACACTGAAGCTTTCTTT.

The chain recombines TRBV20-1 with TRBJ2-1; 7 bases align to TRBD2. Germline values: CDR1 DFQATT, CDR2 SNEGSKA (reference sequence). This CDR3 has 15 amino acids. The junction had 6 bases not matched to a gene; V was cut back by 0 bases and J by 4 bases. The CDR3 region has the DNA TGCAGTGCTAGAGATCTGGGGGACTATTACAATGAGCAGTTCTTC. Translated, it gives CSARDLGDYYNEQFF.

This clonotype was observed a few times. V gene TRBV28 combines with J gene TRBJ2-1; maybe TRBD2 (7 bases). The V end lost 5 bases, the J end lost 4 bases, and 12 bases lay between the germline ends. CDR3 size: 14 residues. Germline CDR1 is MDHEN and CDR2 is SYDVKM. Here the CDR3 DNA reads TGTGCCAGCAGTCGGGGGGCGGGATACAATGAGCAGTTCTTC. Protein: CASSRGAGYNEQFF.

The J gene is TRBJ1-1, the V gene TRBV4-3, with D unclear. This CDR3 is 14 amino acids long. The ends were cut back, 1 base at V and 5 bases at J, with 11 bases in the middle. Germline CDR1 LGHNA, CDR2 YSLEER. The CDR3 sequence is CASSQVGGWTEAFF. The CDR3 bases are TGCGCCAGCAGCCAAGTGGGAGGGTGGACTGAAGCTTTCTTT.

The rearrangement joins TRBV20-1 to TRBJ2-7, with 10 bases aligning to TRBD1. CDR3 size: 13 residues. V shed 2 bases, J shed 6 bases, and the junction held 4 bases outside the gene matches. Germline loops: CDR1 DFQATT, CDR2 SNEGSKA (reference sequence). DNA of the CDR3: TGCAGTGCTAGAAGGGACAGGGGAACCGAGCAGTACTTC. Amino acid sequence: CSARRDRGTEQYF.

V and J are TRBV6-2 or TRBV6-3 and TRBJ2-3, with TRBD2 matching 8 bases. The junction had 9 bases not matched to a gene; V was cut back by 8 bases and J by 2 bases. This CDR3 comprises 15 residues. Germline CDR1 is MNHEY and CDR2 is SVGEGT. Here the CDR3 reads CASAKLAENTDTQYF. CDR3 nucleotide sequence: TGTGCCAGCGCCAAACTAGCGGAGAACACAGATACGCAGTATTTT.

V and J are TRBV28 and TRBJ2-5, with 9 bases aligning to TRBD2. Germline assignment: CDR1 MDHEN and CDR2 SYDVKM. V was clipped by 4 bases and J by 5 bases; unmatched bases: 5. This CDR3 contains 14 residues. CDR3 sequence: CASSWPAGGETQYF. The CDR3 DNA sequence: TGTGCCAGCAGTTGGCCAGCGGGAGGCGAGACCCAGTACTTC. Complete variable domain (other parts from reference TRBV28 and TRBJ2-5): DVKVTQSSRYLVKRTGEKVFLECVQDMDHENMFWYRQDPGLGLRLIYFSYDVKMKEKGDIPEGYSVSREKKERFSLILESASTNQTSMYLCASSWPAGGETQYFGPGTRLLVL.

The genes are TRBV13 and TRBJ2-7; TRBD2 is a possible D gene (6 bases). With 3 bases removed from V and 4 bases from J, the gap between germline ends came to 10 bases. This CDR3 is built from 13 residues. CDR1 and CDR2 (germline): PRHDT, FYEKMQ (reference sequence). Written as DNA, the CDR3 is TGTGCCAGCAGCTTCGGGACTTCTTACGAGCAGTACTTC. It specifies CASSFGTSYEQYF.

This chain connects TRBV9 to TRBJ2-1; a possible D gene is TRBD1 (6 bases). Germline assignment: CDR1 SGDLS and CDR2 YYNGEE. The CDR3 extends over 15 amino acids. V shed 7 bases and J shed 0 bases, with 14 bases lying between them. CDR3: CASSTGTSSYNEQFF. The DNA for the CDR3 is TGTGCCAGCTCTACAGGGACCAGCTCCTACAATGAGCAGTTCTTC.

This clonotype was observed a few times. The chain has TRBV18 and TRBJ2-7; 16 bases map to TRBD2. V trimming: 3 bases; J trimming: 3 bases; junction bases outside the gene matches: 5. Germline V gene lookup returns CDR1 KGHSH and CDR2 LQKENI. This CDR3 is 17 amino acids long. CDR3: CASSPGTSGRAFYEQYF. CDR3 in DNA: TGTGCCAGCTCACCTGGGACTAGCGGGAGGGCCTTCTACGAGCAGTACTTC.

This clonotype was observed a handful of times. This chain connects TRBV4-1 to TRBJ2-3; tentative D call: TRBD2 (5 bases). This CDR3 spans 16 amino acids. Germline V gene sequence: CDR1 MGHRA, CDR2 YSYEKL. V lost 0 bases to trimming and J lost 2 bases, with 12 bases between them. The chain's CDR3 is CASSQDGLAFTDTQYF. The CDR3 DNA follows: TGCGCCAGCAGCCAAGATGGGCTAGCTTTCACAGATACGCAGTATTTT.